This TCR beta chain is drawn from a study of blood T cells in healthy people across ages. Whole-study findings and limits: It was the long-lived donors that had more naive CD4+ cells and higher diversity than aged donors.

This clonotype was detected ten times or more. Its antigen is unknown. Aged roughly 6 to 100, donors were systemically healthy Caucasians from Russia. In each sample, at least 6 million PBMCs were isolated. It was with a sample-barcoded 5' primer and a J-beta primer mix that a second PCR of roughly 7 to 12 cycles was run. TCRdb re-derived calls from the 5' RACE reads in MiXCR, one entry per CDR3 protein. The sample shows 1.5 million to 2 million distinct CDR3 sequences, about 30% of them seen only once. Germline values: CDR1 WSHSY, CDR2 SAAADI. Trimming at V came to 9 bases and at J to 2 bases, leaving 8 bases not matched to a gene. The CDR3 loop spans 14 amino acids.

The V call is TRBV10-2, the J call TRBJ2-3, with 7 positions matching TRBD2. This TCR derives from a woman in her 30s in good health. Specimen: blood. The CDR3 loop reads CASWAGTNTDTQYF. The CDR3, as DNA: TGCGCCAGTTGGGCGGGGACTAACACAGATACGCAGTATTTT.